This T cell receptor beta chain comes out of a study of T cell responses to AZD1222 COVID-19 vaccine. Study-wide background: Researchers grouped second doses given at about 4 or about 12 weeks into one pool.

Whole-study results and caveats: Regions 160-218 and 743-854 dominated among vaccine-associated CD4 TCRs spanning spike. Two AZD1222 administrations were followed by greater Spike-specific TCR breadth and depth.

This CDR3 comprises 17 residues. V was trimmed by 2 bases and J by 1 base, leaving 18 bases between them. From germline, CDR1 is SGHRS and CDR2 YFSETQ. Points on this clone: The antigen is unknown.

Method: immunoSEQ multiplex PCR; TCRdb's copy keeps in-frame clones and lacks some. The table includes around 100,000 clones, 89% detected once. The V and J genes are TRBV5-1 and TRBJ1-1; D unresolved. The specimen was peripheral blood, collected on day 0 of AZD1222 vaccination. The clonotype was recovered from an adult in good health. The CDR3 spells CASSFSVFVPPNTEAFF. The DNA for the CDR3 is TGCGCCAGCAGCTTTTCCGTTTTCGTGCCGCCGAACACTGAAGCTTTCTTT.